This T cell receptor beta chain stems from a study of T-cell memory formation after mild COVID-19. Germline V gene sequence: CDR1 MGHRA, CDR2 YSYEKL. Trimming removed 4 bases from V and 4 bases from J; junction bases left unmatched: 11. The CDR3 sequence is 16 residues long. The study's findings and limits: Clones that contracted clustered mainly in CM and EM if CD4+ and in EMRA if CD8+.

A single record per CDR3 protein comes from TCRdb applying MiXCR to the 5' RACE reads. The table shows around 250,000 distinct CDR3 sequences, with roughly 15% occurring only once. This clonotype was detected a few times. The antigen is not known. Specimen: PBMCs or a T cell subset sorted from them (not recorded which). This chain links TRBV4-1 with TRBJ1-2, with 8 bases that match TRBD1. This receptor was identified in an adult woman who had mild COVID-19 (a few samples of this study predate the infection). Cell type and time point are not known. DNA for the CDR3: TGCGCCAGCAGCCCAATCCCCCGGGACAGGAGCTATGGCTACACCTTC. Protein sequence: CASSPIPRDRSYGYTF.